The clone carrying this T cell receptor beta chain was observed many times. Its specificity is unknown. Around 10 ml of fresh peripheral blood supplied the PBMCs. Amplification yielded TCR beta CDR3 regions, with RNA transcripts as the source. HTBI primers were the set used in a first-round RT-PCR of the TCR CDR3. A single record per CDR3 protein comes from TCRdb applying MiXCR to the multiplex PCR reads. The table lists about 200,000 distinct CDR3 sequences, roughly a sixth of them singletons. This CDR3 is built from 14 residues. From germline, CDR1 is LGHDT and CDR2 YNNKEL (reference sequence). The germline V and J ends were trimmed by 3 bases and 0 bases, with 8 bases remaining between them. This record comes from a study of T cells in Graves' hyperthyroidism and ophthalmopathy. Findings and caveats of the study: The blood repertoire included most of the expanded thyroid clonotypes above 0.001. Before onset, ophthalmopathy was predicted by the model a median around 6 months earlier. In the analysis, a 13 V-J model separated ophthalmopathy from stable hyperthyroidism.

This sequence originates from a woman between 50 and 59 years old with Graves' hyperthyroidism. The chain recombines TRBV3-1 with TRBJ1-1; no clear D gene. Sample: blood. CDR3 sequence reads: CASSHSGMNTEAFF. For the CDR3, the DNA is TGTGCCAGCAGCCATTCGGGCATGAACACTGAAGCTTTCTTT.